One and the same sample provided the 30 T cell receptor beta chains below, sequenced in a study of blood T cell repertoires in COVID-19. The protocol was immunoSEQ multiplex PCR, while the TCRdb copy is restricted to in-frame clones and leaves out a portion. The sample holds tens of thousands of clones, 80% to 90% seen once. Sequenced sample: peripheral blood. These receptors came from a man older than 75 in a cohort sampled during active COVID-19.

J is TRBJ2-3 and V is TRBV25-1; the D gene is possibly TRBD2 (6 bases). CDR1 and CDR2 from the germline V gene are MGHDK and SYGVNS. V lost 8 bases, J lost 6 bases, and 21 bases lay in between. CDR3 size: 15 residues. The DNA for the CDR3 is TGTGCCAGCGCACTTGGAGGGAAAGGGGCGGATACGCAGTATTTT. Translated: CASALGGKGADTQYF.

This clone is a singleton in its sample. This sequence joins TRBV7-7 and TRBJ2-7, with 12 bases that match TRBD2. The germline gives CDR1 SSHAT, CDR2 FNYEAQ (reference sequence). V lost 5 bases to trimming and J lost 6 bases; unmatched junction nucleotides: 11. The CDR3 loop spans 16 amino acids. The CDR3 reads CASSPAGLAGCLEQYV. The CDR3 nucleotides are TGTGCCAGCAGCCCCGCCGGACTAGCGGGGTGTCTCGAGCAGTACGTC.

The chain is built from TRBV29-1 and TRBJ1-2; 7 bases fit TRBD1. V was pared by 3 bases and J by 11 bases, with 15 bases of the junction left unmatched. There are 14 residues in the CDR3. Looked up from germline, CDR1 is SQVTM and CDR2 is ANQGSEA. CDR3 bases: TGCAGCGTTGATCGGACAGGTTCTTCCCTAGGTTACACCTTC. Translated, it gives CSVDRTGSSLGYTF.

CDR3 residues: CASSLGTTGMNEQYF. The CDR3 DNA is TGTGCCAGCAGCTTGGGAACGACAGGGATGAACGAGCAGTACTTC. The gene calls are TRBV7-2 and TRBJ2-7; 7 bases agree with TRBD1. The CDR3 contains 15 residues. Germline V gene data show CDR1 as SGHTA and CDR2 as FQGNSA. V shed 3 bases, J shed 5 bases, and the junction held 10 bases outside the gene matches.

This chain joins TRBV7-2 and TRBJ1-2, with D possibly TRBD1 on 5 matching bases. Trimming stripped 8 bases from V and 2 bases from J, with 9 bases between. This CDR3 comprises 12 residues. Germline V gene sequence: CDR1 SGHTA, CDR2 FQGNSA. The CDR3 nucleotides read TGTGCCAGCGGGGCGGCGAACTATGGCTACACCTTC. This translates into CASGAANYGYTF.

The CDR3 sequence: CASSSGGRREQYV. The CDR3 nucleotides read TGTGCCAGCAGTTCCGGGGGGCGGCGCGAGCAGTACGTC. This chain connects TRBV28 to TRBJ2-7, with D possibly being TRBD2 (7 bases). Per the germline V gene, CDR1 is MDHEN and CDR2 is SYDVKM. V lost 4 bases to trimming and J lost 6 bases, with 13 bases between them. CDR3 size: 13 residues.

The chain recombines TRBV20-1 with TRBJ1-2; D unresolved. This CDR3 is built from 10 residues. The germline CDR1 and CDR2 sequences are DFQATT and SNEGSKA (reference sequence). The V and J ends lost 4 bases and 8 bases respectively, with 8 bases between them. As DNA, the CDR3 is TGCAGTGCTACCGTAGCGGGCTACACCTTC. It yields the protein CSATVAGYTF.

This clone was counted a few times. The rearrangement uses TRBV5-4 and TRBJ1-1; TRBD1 is a possible D gene (5 bases). Germline CDR1 SGHNT, CDR2 YYREEE (reference sequence). Trimming left V 0 bases short and J 2 bases short, with 8 bases between. The length of the CDR3 is 14 residues. CDR3 DNA sequence: TGTGCCAGCAGCTTGGTCCAGGGAAACACTGAAGCTTTCTTT. Amino acid sequence: CASSLVQGNTEAFF.

The genes are TRBV18 and TRBJ2-2; D uncertain. This CDR3 comprises 15 residues. CDR1 and CDR2 from the germline V gene are KGHSH and LQKENI. The V end was cut by 5 bases, the J end by 0 bases, with 10 bases between. The CDR3 loop is CASSGGVTNTGELFF. CDR3 nucleotides: TGTGCCAGCTCAGGCGGCGTTACGAACACCGGGGAGCTGTTTTTT.

The chain couples TRBV19 to TRBJ2-5; tentatively, D is TRBD1 (6 bases). This CDR3 has 13 residues. V dropped 5 bases and J dropped 4 bases, with 11 bases sitting between them. In germline, CDR1 is LNHDA, CDR2 SQIVND (reference sequence). CDR3 DNA sequence: TGTGCCAGTAGTGACCAGGGGACAGAGACCCAGTACTTC. This gives the protein CASSDQGTETQYF. Variable domain in full (rest from reference TRBV19 and TRBJ2-5): DGGITQSPKYLFRKEGQNVTLSCEQNLNHDAMYWYRQDPGQGLRLIYYSQIVNDFQKGDIAEGYSVSREKKESFPLTVTSAQKNPTAFYLCASSDQGTETQYFGPGTRLLVL.

V gene TRBV18 combines with J gene TRBJ1-2, with no clear D. This CDR3 contains 14 residues. V dropped 2 bases and J dropped 3 bases, with 10 bases sitting between them. From germline, CDR1 is KGHSH and CDR2 LQKENI. The chain's CDR3 is CASSPLDSHYGYTF. CDR3 nucleotides: TGTGCCAGCTCACCATTAGATTCCCACTATGGCTACACCTTC.

The chain links TRBV6-1 to TRBJ2-1, with 7 bases that match TRBD2. Losses at the gene ends were 3 bases for V and 7 bases for J; bases not matched to a gene: 9. Germline V gives CDR1 MNHNS, CDR2 SASEGT. The CDR3 runs to 15 residues. The CDR3 is CASSDLADGSNEQFF. CDR3 DNA sequence: TGTGCCAGCAGTGACCTAGCGGATGGATCTAATGAGCAGTTCTTC.

The V gene is TRBV19, the J gene TRBJ2-3; 8 bases align to TRBD1. The germline gives CDR1 LNHDA, CDR2 SQIVND (reference sequence). The CDR3 consists of 16 residues. J lost 1 base, V lost 4 bases, and 7 bases had no gene match. DNA of the CDR3: TGTGCCAGTAGTACAGGGGGCAGGGGCGGCACAGATACGCAGTATTTT. Encoded protein: CASSTGGRGGTDTQYF.

This clone appeared a single time. The CDR3 sequence: CASSSFSGWETQYF. DNA for the CDR3: TGTGCCAGCAGCTCCTTCTCGGGTTGGGAGACCCAGTACTTC. The rearrangement uses TRBV6-2 or TRBV6-3 and TRBJ2-5; D gene uncertain. This CDR3 has 14 residues. Germline V CDR1 and CDR2: MNHEY, SVGEGT. Trimming shortened V by 6 bases and J by 5 bases, and 16 bases separated the two germline ends.

The rearrangement joins TRBV5-8 to TRBJ1-1; D is unresolved. Germline V lookup: CDR1 SGHTS, CDR2 YDEGEE. The CDR3 extends over 13 amino acids. V was cut by 1 base and J by 2 bases, with 6 bases left in between. CDR3 nucleotides: TGTGCCAGCAGCTTGCACAGAAACACTGAAGCTTTCTTT. Translated, it gives CASSLHRNTEAFF.

This sequence joins TRBV9 and TRBJ1-6, with 9 bases lining up with TRBD1. The CDR3 consists of 15 residues. Germline lookup yields CDR1 SGDLS and CDR2 YYNGEE. The V segment lost 3 bases and the J segment 6 bases; nucleotides outside the gene matches: 4. The CDR3, as DNA: TGTGCCAGCAGCGAGGGACAGGGTGTTAATTCACCCCTCCACTTT. Its protein product is CASSEGQGVNSPLHF. Together with reference TRBV9 and TRBJ1-6, the CDR3 gives the full variable domain: DSGVTQTPKHLITATGQRVTLRCSPRSGDLSVYWYQQSLDQGLQFLIQYYNGEERAKGNILERFSAQQFPDLHSELNLSSLELGDSALYFCASSEGQGVNSPLHFGNGTRLTVT.

V and J are TRBV3-1 (or the pseudogene TRBV3-2) and TRBJ2-5; 10 bases match TRBD1. Per germline, CDR1 LGHDT and CDR2 YNNKEL (reference sequence). This CDR3 is built from 15 residues. Trimming cost V 1 base and J 7 bases; bases outside gene matches: 6. Here the CDR3 DNA reads TGTGCCAGCAGCCAAGCCCGGACAGGGGGACGGACCCAGTACTTC. It is translated as CASSQARTGGRTQYF.

V and J are TRBV11-3 and TRBJ2-5, with D possibly TRBD2 on 6 matching bases. The CDR3 consists of 13 residues. Trimming pared 3 bases from V and 5 bases from J, leaving 10 bases between. Germline values: CDR1 SGHNT, CDR2 YENEEA. The CDR3 sequence is CASSFRGSETQYF. The CDR3 DNA follows: TGTGCCAGCAGCTTCCGGGGGTCGGAGACCCAGTACTTC.

V gene TRBV25-1 combines with J gene TRBJ1-6; tentative D call: TRBD1 (6 bases). Germline V gene data show CDR1 as MGHDK and CDR2 as SYGVNS. CDR3 length: 15 residues. Trimming shortened V by 4 bases and J by 9 bases, and 16 bases separated the two germline ends. The CDR3 DNA follows: TGTGCCAGCAGTGGGACTTCAGGGGAGGGTTCACCCCTCCACTTT. Translation gives CASSGTSGEGSPLHF.

V and J are TRBV7-2 and TRBJ1-6; weak D call: TRBD1 (6 bases). Trimming left V 6 bases short and J 4 bases short, with 13 bases between. This CDR3 is 15 amino acids long. Per germline, CDR1 SGHTA and CDR2 FQGNSA. The CDR3 DNA reads TGTGCCAGCAGTCTAGGGGGGGGTTATAATTCACCCCTCCACTTT. This codes for CASSLGGGYNSPLHF.

This clone was detected once. This chain links TRBV5-6 with TRBJ2-5; possibly TRBD2 for D (6 bases). Germline V lookup: CDR1 SGHDT, CDR2 YYEEEE. Deletions cut 1 base from V and 5 bases from J, with 18 bases between. This CDR3 has 16 amino acids. The CDR3 DNA follows: TGTGCCAGCAGCTTGCGCCGGCTAATGGGGACTGAGACCCAGTACTTC. Translated: CASSLRRLMGTETQYF.

The chain uses TRBV2 and TRBJ2-5, with D unclear. Trimming pared 4 bases from V and 1 base from J, leaving 10 bases between. The CDR3 contains 14 residues. Germline-derived CDR1 and CDR2 are SNHLY and FYNNEI. DNA of the CDR3: TGTGCCAGCAGTGCGTCCCGTAGCCAAGAGACCCAGTACTTC. This sequence encodes CASSASRSQETQYF.

The chain links TRBV3-1 (or the pseudogene TRBV3-2) to TRBJ2-3; a weak D match, TRBD2 (7 bases). CDR1 and CDR2 (germline): LGHDT, YNNKEL (reference sequence). Trimming shortened V by 5 bases and J by 6 bases, and 15 bases separated the two germline ends. The CDR3 is 14 amino acids. CDR3 residues: CASSKGGGPDTQYF. CDR3 sequence (DNA): TGTGCCAGCAGCAAAGGGGGGGGGCCTGATACGCAGTATTTT.

V usage is TRBV4-1 and J usage is TRBJ1-1; D gene unclear. Germline CDR1 MGHRA, CDR2 YSYEKL. The CDR3 has 15 amino acids. V was trimmed by 3 bases and J by 0 bases, leaving 11 bases between them. CDR3 coding DNA: TGCGCCAGCAGCCAGGCATTAATTATGAACACTGAAGCTTTCTTT. Translation gives CASSQALIMNTEAFF.

CDR3 sequence (DNA): TGTGCCAGTAGTATAGTGGGCAGTCAAGAGACCCAGTACTTC. Translation gives CASSIVGSQETQYF. This chain uses TRBV19 with TRBJ2-5; D gene ambiguous. Deletions cut 1 base from V and 2 bases from J, with 8 bases between. Germline loops: CDR1 LNHDA, CDR2 SQIVND (reference sequence). This CDR3 region has 14 residues.

The J gene is TRBJ1-2, the V gene TRBV6-4; TRBD1 aligns across 8 bases. The CDR3 contains 15 residues. CDR1 and CDR2 from the germline V gene are MRHNA and SNTAGT. Germline trimming cut 5 bases from V and 0 bases from J; bases unmatched to any gene: 5. The CDR3 region is CASSKETGANYGYTF. CDR3 sequence (DNA): TGTGCCAGCAGTAAAGAGACAGGGGCTAACTATGGCTACACCTTC.

CDR3 bases: TGTGCCAGTAGTATTAATCGGTACAATGAGCAGTTCTTC. Its protein is CASSINRYNEQFF. The V and J genes are TRBV19 and TRBJ2-1; D is undetermined. CDR3 size: 13 residues. Germline CDR1 LNHDA, CDR2 SQIVND (reference sequence). Trimming left V 3 bases short and J 4 bases short, with 7 bases between.

The rearrangement joins TRBV4-1 to TRBJ1-2; D remains ambiguous. Trimming stripped 2 bases from V and 7 bases from J, with 17 bases between. This CDR3 spans 15 amino acids. Germline V gene sequence: CDR1 MGHRA, CDR2 YSYEKL. This chain's CDR3 is CASSQPGSWAAGYTF. The CDR3 DNA sequence: TGCGCCAGCAGCCAACCCGGGAGTTGGGCAGCTGGCTACACCTTC.

This clone appeared once. The genes are TRBV27 and TRBJ1-5; tentative D call: TRBD1 (5 bases). The V and J ends lost 3 bases and 6 bases respectively, with 12 bases between them. Germline V gene lookup returns CDR1 MNHEY and CDR2 SMNVEV (reference sequence). The CDR3 loop spans 14 amino acids. CDR3 loop: CASSLLGGGQPQHF. The CDR3 DNA reads TGTGCCAGCAGTTTGCTTGGGGGGGGTCAGCCCCAGCATTTT.

This chain links TRBV7-9 with TRBJ1-4; D may be TRBD1 (5 bases). This CDR3 has 15 residues. Trimming took 5 bases from V and 7 from J, leaving 17 bases between them. Germline CDR1 and CDR2: SEHNR and FQNEAQ (reference sequence). CDR3 region: CASSPSGRGLEKLFF. The CDR3 DNA follows: TGTGCCAGCAGCCCATCAGGCCGGGGACTTGAAAAACTGTTTTTT.